The following is a T cell receptor beta chain sequence with its context. This CDR3 has 13 residues. The ends lost 6 bases at V and 3 bases at J; junction bases unmatched: 4. Germline V lookup: CDR1 MNHEY, CDR2 SMNVEV (reference sequence). One entry per CDR3 protein, called by TCRdb with MiXCR from the RT-PCR reads. The data contain 150,000 to 200,000 distinct CDR3 sequences, 35% to 50% of them singletons. This specimen comes from a study of patients and donors after allogeneic stem cell transplantation. This chain joins TRBV27 and TRBJ2-7; 8 nucleotides match TRBD1. Input material: blood, either unsorted or a sorted T cell fraction (not recorded which). The source is a human donor who was either an allogeneic HSCT recipient or a stem cell or donor lymphocyte infusion donor (not recorded which). It is not recorded whose cells these are; they may come from a transplant donor. CDR3 nucleotides: TGTGCCAGCAGATGGACAGGGAGCTACGAGCAGTACTTC. This translates into CASRWTGSYEQYF.